The 14 T cell receptor beta chains given below trace back to one sample, sequenced in a study of neurological immune-mediated disorders. The sample's time point: longitudinal time-point 2. Via MiXCR, TCRdb re-called the 5' RACE reads, giving one row per CDR3 protein. The data contain 65,000 to 95,000 distinct CDR3 sequences, approximately 5.8% of them seen just once; the ten biggest clones take up roughly 7.9%. The sample was PBMCs. The receptors originated from a woman aged 60-75 years with multiple sclerosis.

This clonotype has ten or more counts. The chain employs TRBV20-1 and TRBJ1-2, with 9 positions matching TRBD1. This CDR3 spans 14 amino acids. The germline V gene has CDR1 DFQATT and CDR2 SNEGSKA (reference sequence). V shed 4 bases, J shed 0 bases, and the junction held 3 bases outside the gene matches. In DNA form, the CDR3 reads TGCAGTGCTACCGGGACAGGGCCTAACTATGGCTACACCTTC. Encoded protein: CSATGTGPNYGYTF.

At least ten counts were recorded for this clonotype. The chain employs TRBV20-1 and TRBJ2-2; D remains ambiguous. This CDR3 has 15 residues. Germline assignment: CDR1 DFQATT and CDR2 SNEGSKA (reference sequence). Trimming cost V 4 bases and J 5 bases, with 17 bases left between them. CDR3 in DNA: TGCAGTGCTACCCGACTGAGTAGCCCAACCGGGGAGCTGTTTTTT. This translates into CSATRLSSPTGELFF.

In its sample, this clonotype was seen many times. The J gene is TRBJ2-5, the V gene TRBV10-3; tentative D call: TRBD2 (5 bases). Germline V gene data show CDR1 as ENHRY and CDR2 as SYGVKD. V shed 6 bases and J shed 1 base, with 9 bases lying between them. CDR3 size: 13 residues. This chain's CDR3 is CAISRLLQETQYF. In DNA, the CDR3 is TGTGCCATCAGCAGACTACTCCAAGAGACCCAGTACTTC.

At least ten counts were recorded for this clonotype. V usage is TRBV5-1 and J usage is TRBJ2-6; D may correspond to TRBD1 or TRBD2 (5 bases each). This CDR3 is built from 16 residues. V was shortened by 0 bases and J by 0 bases, with 7 bases between the two germline ends. Germline values: CDR1 SGHRS, CDR2 YFSETQ. In nucleotides, the CDR3 is TGCGCCAGCAGCTTGGGGGGGTCCTCTGGGGCCAACGTCCTGACTTTC. This gives the protein CASSLGGSSGANVLTF.

This clonotype was recorded many times. The chain couples TRBV3-1 to TRBJ2-2; no firm D call. Germline lookup yields CDR1 LGHDT and CDR2 YNNKEL (reference sequence). The CDR3 runs 14 residues. The V end was cut by 4 bases, the J end by 4 bases, with 10 bases between. The CDR3 protein is CASSPQARTGELFF. For the CDR3, the DNA is TGTGCCAGCAGCCCGCAGGCCCGCACCGGGGAGCTGTTTTTT.

This clonotype has just a few counts. The rearrangement joins TRBV12-3 or TRBV12-4 to TRBJ2-1; weak D call: TRBD1 (6 bases). V was clipped by 6 bases and J by 0 bases, with 9 bases between them. The CDR3 length is 14 residues. The CDR3 nucleotides read TGTGCCAGCAGAACAGGGAGCTCCTACAATGAGCAGTTCTTC. Translation gives CASRTGSSYNEQFF.

The table lists this clonotype with many counts. The chain combines TRBV5-1 with TRBJ2-5, with a possible D match to TRBD2 (6 bases). Germline CDR1 reads SGHRS; CDR2 reads YFSETQ. The CDR3 consists of 14 residues. The germline V and J ends were trimmed by 4 bases and 1 base, with 11 bases remaining between them. CDR3 sequence: CASSLSGPQETQYF. CDR3 in DNA: TGCGCCAGCAGCCTGAGCGGGCCCCAAGAGACCCAGTACTTC. Full variable domain (rest looked up from reference TRBV5-1 and TRBJ2-5): KAGVTQTPRYLIKTRGQQVTLSCSPISGHRSVSWYQQTPGQGLQFLFEYFSETQRNKGNFPGRFSGRQFSNSRSEMNVSTLELGDSALYLCASSLSGPQETQYFGPGTRLLVL.

This clonotype came up many times. This sequence joins TRBV7-2 and TRBJ2-1, with TRBD2 matching 12 bases. Germline V gene lookup returns CDR1 SGHTA and CDR2 FQGNSA. The CDR3 consists of 15 residues. V lost 10 bases, J lost 8 bases, and 12 bases stayed unmatched. The CDR3 sequence: CANALGLAGGYEQFF. The CDR3 coding sequence is TGTGCCAACGCGTTGGGGCTAGCGGGAGGGTATGAGCAGTTCTTC. The complete variable domain, with remaining parts taken from reference TRBV7-2 and TRBJ2-1, reads GAGVSQSPSNKVTEKGKDVELRCDPISGHTALYWYRQSLGQGLEFLIYFQGNSAPDKSGLPSDRFSAERTGGSVSTLTIQRTQQEDSAVYLCANALGLAGGYEQFFGPGTRLTVL.

This clonotype showed up many times. The rearrangement joins TRBV20-1 to TRBJ1-1; 10 bases are shared with TRBD1. CDR1 DFQATT and CDR2 SNEGSKA come from the germline V gene (reference sequence). The junction had 4 bases not matched to a gene; V was cut back by 6 bases and J by 3 bases. This CDR3 region has 13 residues. The CDR3 sequence: CSAPTGGYTEAFF. For the CDR3, the DNA is TGCAGTGCCCCGACAGGGGGCTACACTGAAGCTTTCTTT.

This clonotype was picked up a small number of times. V usage is TRBV5-1 and J usage is TRBJ2-1; possibly TRBD1 for D (5 bases). The CDR3 runs 14 residues. Trimming pared 0 bases from V and 4 bases from J, leaving 8 bases between. Germline V gene data show CDR1 as SGHRS and CDR2 as YFSETQ. CDR3 sequence: CASSLATVYNEQFF. CDR3 nucleotides: TGCGCCAGCAGCTTGGCGACAGTGTACAATGAGCAGTTCTTC.

This clonotype has at least ten counts. The J gene is TRBJ2-2, the V gene TRBV10-1; TRBD2 might be the D (5 bases). CDR1 is WNHNN and CDR2 is SYGVQD in the germline V gene (reference sequence). This CDR3 is 15 amino acids long. Trimming left V 4 bases short and J 4 bases short, with 13 bases between. CDR3 nucleotides: TGCGCCAGCAGTGGTGGAGTCAGCGGCACCGGGGAGCTGTTTTTT. The encoded protein is CASSGGVSGTGELFF.

This clonotype was seen at least ten times. The CDR3 reads CASSQVPTGQGAEAFF. CDR3 DNA: TGTGCCAGCAGCCAAGTTCCGACGGGACAGGGGGCTGAAGCTTTCTTT. The genes are TRBV14 and TRBJ1-1, with TRBD1 matching 11 bases. From germline, CDR1 is SGHDN and CDR2 FVKESK. The V segment lost 1 base and the J segment 6 bases; nucleotides outside the gene matches: 7. The CDR3 length is 16 residues.

This clonotype has a count of ten or more. This rearrangement joins TRBV20-1 to TRBJ2-7; D unclear. The CDR3 runs to 15 residues. From germline, CDR1 is DFQATT and CDR2 SNEGSKA (reference sequence). Trimming pared 3 bases from V and 5 bases from J, leaving 20 bases between. CDR3 sequence reads: CSASSVATKVHEQYF. CDR3 in DNA: TGCAGTGCTAGTAGTGTGGCAACTAAGGTCCACGAGCAGTACTTC.

This clonotype was picked up many times. The genes are TRBV12-3 or TRBV12-4 and TRBJ2-5, with a weak D call TRBD1 (5 bases). This CDR3 is 12 amino acids long. V was clipped by 1 base and J by 5 bases, with 5 bases between them. Here the CDR3 reads CASSLDRETQYF. CDR3 DNA: TGTGCCAGCAGTTTAGACAGGGAGACCCAGTACTTC.